This T cell receptor (beta chain) was captured in a study of blood T cell repertoires in COVID-19. Background on the study: Italy, Spain and the United States were the sources of the convalescent and acute COVID-19 samples. PBMCs, B-cell-depleted T cells, or T cells were the source of the cDNA or gDNA that made up the material.

The CDR3 is 14 amino acids. Trimming at V came to 3 bases and at J to 7 bases, leaving 6 bases not matched to a gene. Germline CDR1 reads SGDLS; CDR2 reads YYNGEE. Per the authors' pipeline: Estimation of nucleated cell counts relied on the amplification of reference gene primers. TCRdb's table, derived via immunoSEQ multiplex PCR, lists solely in-frame clones and lacks some. V, J and clone size are those of that table, while D and trimming were read from the DNA. The data hold 200,000 to 300,000 clones, with about 89% observed a single time. Sequencing was performed on peripheral blood. The rearrangement joins TRBV9 to TRBJ2-1, with 8 positions matching TRBD1. The clonotype originates from a woman aged 55-69 years who had recovered from COVID-19. DNA of the CDR3: TGTGCCAGCAGCGGGTGGACAGGGAAGAATGAGCAGTTCTTC. Protein: CASSGWTGKNEQFF.